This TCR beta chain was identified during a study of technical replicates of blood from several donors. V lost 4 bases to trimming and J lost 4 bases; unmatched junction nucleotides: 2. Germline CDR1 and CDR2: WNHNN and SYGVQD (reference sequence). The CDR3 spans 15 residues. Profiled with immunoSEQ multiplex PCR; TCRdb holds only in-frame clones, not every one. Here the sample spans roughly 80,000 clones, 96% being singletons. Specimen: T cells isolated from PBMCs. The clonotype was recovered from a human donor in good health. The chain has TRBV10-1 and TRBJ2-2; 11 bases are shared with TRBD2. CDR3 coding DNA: TGCGCCAGCAGTGGACTAGCGGGAAGCACCGGGGAGCTGTTTTTT. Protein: CASSGLAGSTGELFF.